This paragraph reports one T cell receptor (beta chain). A J-beta primer mix and a sample-barcoded 5' primer were used in a second PCR of roughly 7 to 12 cycles. A single record per CDR3 protein comes from TCRdb applying MiXCR to the 5' RACE reads. The table has roughly 1 million distinct CDR3 sequences, roughly 24% seen once; the top ten hold 0.75%. Each donor supplied around 10 milliliters of peripheral blood. This sample was included in a study of blood T cells in healthy people across ages. Germline loops: CDR1 MNHEY, CDR2 SVGEGT. The length of the CDR3 is 13 residues. V dropped 7 bases and J dropped 11 bases, with 20 bases sitting between them. These data were also filed under a second study, of T cells of mothers and their children.

Sample: blood. The TCR was taken from a girl aged 2 to 9 in good health. J is TRBJ1-1 and V is TRBV6-2 or TRBV6-3; D possibly corresponds to TRBD1 (5 bases). The CDR3 DNA reads as TGTGCCAGCACTTTCGCAACAGGTTCAGGGGCTTTCTTT. This codes for CASTFATGSGAFF.